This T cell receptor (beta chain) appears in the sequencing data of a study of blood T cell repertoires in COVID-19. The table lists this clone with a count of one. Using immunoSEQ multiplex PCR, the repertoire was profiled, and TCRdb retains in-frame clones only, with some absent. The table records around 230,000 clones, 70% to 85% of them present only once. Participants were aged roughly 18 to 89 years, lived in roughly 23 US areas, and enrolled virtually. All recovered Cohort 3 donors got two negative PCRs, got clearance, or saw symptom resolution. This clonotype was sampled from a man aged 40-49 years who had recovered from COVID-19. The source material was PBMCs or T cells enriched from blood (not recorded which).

The CDR3 sequence is CASSHRAGGTNEKLFF. CDR3 coding DNA: TGCGCCAGCAGCCACAGAGCGGGGGGGACTAATGAAAAACTGTTTTTT. The J gene is TRBJ1-4, the V gene TRBV4-1; D possibly corresponds to TRBD1 (5 bases). V was trimmed by 3 bases and J by 2 bases, leaving 13 bases between them. The CDR3 sequence is 16 residues long. Germline V CDR1 and CDR2: MGHRA, YSYEKL.